This T cell receptor (beta chain) was documented in a study of cytomegalovirus exposure and HLA in healthy donors. CDR3 length: 15 residues. V was trimmed by 0 bases and J by 5 bases, leaving 11 bases between them. The germline CDR1 and CDR2 sequences are MNHEY and SVGAGI. The PCR ran on 60 Vbeta and 13 Jbeta primers. Libraries were prepared by immunoSEQ multiplex PCR; TCRdb keeps only in-frame clonotypes and omits some of them. Of some 100,000 clones listed, 74% are singletons. Healthy donors of bone marrow made up the group. Material: PBMCs. The clonotype originates from a human donor in good health. The chain employs TRBV6-5 and TRBJ2-1, with D possibly matching TRBD2 (5 bases). The CDR3 is CASSYSRVVNNEQFF. Written as DNA, the CDR3 is TGTGCCAGCAGTTACTCGAGGGTAGTTAACAATGAGCAGTTCTTC.